Listed below are T cell receptor beta chains from one sample, sequenced in a study of T-cell reconstitution after alpha-beta-depleted transplantation in children. TCRdb passed the PCR reads through MiXCR, listing each CDR3 protein once. The sample shows approximately 400,000 distinct CDR3 sequences, roughly 10% of them seen only once. The specimen was PBMCs from the stem cell graft donor, collected from the stem cell graft. The receptors shown here come from a human donor who donated a stem cell graft to a child with acute myeloid leukemia. The conserved cysteine and the conserved F or W are not part of the CDR3 here.

TRBV4-2 ASSRPGPSYEQY
TRBV19 ASSIGSDHNEQF
TRBV11-2 ASSLGHGPTDTQY
TRBV29-1 SVDDRGMNTEAF
TRBV29-1 SVEPEARQGRSTDTQY
TRBV29-1 SVEDPQGSYNEQF
TRBV29-1 SVAEPGQAEKLF
TRBV27 ASSLLAGGPDTQY
TRBV7-2 ASSVGGRAGANVLT
TRBV5-6 ASSRRLVPYNEQF
TRBV5-1 ASSLYGQGNQPQH
TRBV4-2 ASSQEFGQSNQPQH
TRBV5-1 ASSLGPRTSGKRYEHY
TRBV9 ASSEGQGAFTEAF
TRBV5-6 ASSEINRASSYNEQF
TRBV7-9 ASSLDRGMAEAF
TRBV20-1 SALDEKLF
TRBV6-2/TRBV6-3 ASSYLRGIQETQY
TRBV5-1 ASGPGGEQF
TRBV4-2 ASSQIGTGGLETQY
TRBV5-1 ASSLEGGANTGELF
TRBV12-3/TRBV12-4 ASRGGQFGQETQY
TRBV5-5 ASSVQGMEQY
TRBV6-1 ASIGGGYEQY
TRBV12-3/TRBV12-4 ASSLVGQGTDTQY
TRBV4-2 ASSQEGDSLLH
TRBV5-1 ASSLVTGVNEQF
TRBV4-2 ASSQDFRGTYEQY
TRBV6-5 ASSYGSGANVLT
TRBV7-3 ASSLIPGGNEQF
TRBV5-1 ASSLVGTTNTGELF
TRBV7-8 ASSLAPTGGWEKLF
TRBV20-1 SARLASGEDTQY
TRBV19 ASSIDWYNEQF
TRBV27 ASSLRESRGVTEAF
TRBV5-1 ASSQTGMNTEAF